This T cell receptor (beta chain) stems from a study of monozygotic twins with cystic fibrosis. About the study: With about 15 PCR cycles, barcoded libraries came from about 3 micrograms of fragmented DNA. Regarding the study as a whole: J usage was most co-twin-similar in 8 of 16 pairs, V in 13. Monozygotic CF twin pairs shared significantly more nucleotide-identical clonotypes than unrelated CF individuals did. Clonality was generally low (median around 0.009), higher in the most severe patients.

About this clone: Antigen unknown.

TCRdb keeps only in-frame clones here, not all; method: immunoSEQ multiplex PCR. The sample has approximately 33,000 clones; over 70% are singletons. The length of the CDR3 is 16 residues. CDR1 SGDLS and CDR2 YYNGEE come from the germline V gene. The trim removed 1 base at V and 2 bases at J, leaving 7 bases unmatched. The source is a girl aged 2 to 9 with cystic fibrosis. Input material: blood. The gene calls are TRBV9 and TRBJ2-3, with 7 bases lining up with TRBD2. The CDR3 DNA reads as TGTGCCAGCAGCGTAAGGCTAGCGGACCCCACAGATACGCAGTATTTT. Amino acids: CASSVRLADPTDTQYF.